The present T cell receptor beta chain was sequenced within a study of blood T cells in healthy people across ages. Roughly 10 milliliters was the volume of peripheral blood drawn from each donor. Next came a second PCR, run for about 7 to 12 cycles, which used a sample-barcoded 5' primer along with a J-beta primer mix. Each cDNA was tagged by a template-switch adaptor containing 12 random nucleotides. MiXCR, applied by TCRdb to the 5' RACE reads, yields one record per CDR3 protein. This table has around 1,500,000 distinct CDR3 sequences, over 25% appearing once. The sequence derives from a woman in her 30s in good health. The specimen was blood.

The CDR3 protein is CASSLLAAKDNEQFF. The CDR3 DNA reads as TGCGCCAGCAGTCTACTAGCGGCCAAGGACAATGAGCAGTTCTTC. This chain connects TRBV10-2 to TRBJ2-1; TRBD2 aligns across 8 bases. The CDR3 extends over 15 amino acids. J gave up 5 bases and V 5 bases, and 8 bases lay outside the gene matches. The germline V gene has CDR1 WSHSY and CDR2 SAAADI.